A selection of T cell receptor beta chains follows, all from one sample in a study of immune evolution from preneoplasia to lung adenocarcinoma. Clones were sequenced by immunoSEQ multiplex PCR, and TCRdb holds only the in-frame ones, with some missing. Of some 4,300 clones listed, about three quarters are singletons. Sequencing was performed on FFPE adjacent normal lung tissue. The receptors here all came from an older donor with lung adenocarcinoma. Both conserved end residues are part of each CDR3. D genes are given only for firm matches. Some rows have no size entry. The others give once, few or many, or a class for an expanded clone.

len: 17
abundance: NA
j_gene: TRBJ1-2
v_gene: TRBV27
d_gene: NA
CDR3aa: CASSLSATRTLNYGYTF
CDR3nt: TGTGCCAGCAGTTTATCGGCAACTCGAACCCTTAACTATGGCTACACCTTC

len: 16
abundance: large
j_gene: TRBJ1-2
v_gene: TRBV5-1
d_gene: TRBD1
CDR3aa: CASSLSAPGQGGGYTF
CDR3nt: TGCGCCAGCAGCTTGTCAGCGCCGGGACAGGGGGGAGGCTACACCTTC

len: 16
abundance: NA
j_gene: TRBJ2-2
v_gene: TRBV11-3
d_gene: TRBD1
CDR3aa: CASSSGQGATAGELFF
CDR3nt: TGTGCCAGCAGCTCGGGACAGGGGGCTACCGCCGGGGAGCTGTTTTTT

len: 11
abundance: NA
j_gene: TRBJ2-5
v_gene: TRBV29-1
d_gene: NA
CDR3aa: CSVAGEETQYF
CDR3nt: TGCAGCGTTGCAGGGGAAGAGACCCAGTACTTC

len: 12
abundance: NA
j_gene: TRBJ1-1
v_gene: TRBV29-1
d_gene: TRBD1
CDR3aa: CSVEKGATEAFF
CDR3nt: TGCAGCGTTGAAAAGGGGGCCACTGAAGCTTTCTTT

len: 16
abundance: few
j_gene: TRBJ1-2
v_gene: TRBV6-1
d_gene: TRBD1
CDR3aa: CASSEGQGNRNYGYTF
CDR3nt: TGTGCCAGCAGTGAGGGACAGGGAAACAGAAACTATGGCTACACCTTC

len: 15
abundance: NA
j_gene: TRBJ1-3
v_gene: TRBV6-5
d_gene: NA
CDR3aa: CASSRSGGYGNTIYF
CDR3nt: TGTGCCAGCAGCCGTTCGGGGGGGTACGGAAACACCATATATTTT

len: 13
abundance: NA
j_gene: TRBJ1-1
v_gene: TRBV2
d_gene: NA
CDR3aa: CASRYRTNTEAFF
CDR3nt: TGTGCCAGCAGGTATAGAACGAACACTGAAGCTTTCTTT

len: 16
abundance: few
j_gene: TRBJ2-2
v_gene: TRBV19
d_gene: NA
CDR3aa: CASSMTRRGLVGELFF
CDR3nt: TGTGCCAGTAGTATGACTCGCAGGGGATTGGTCGGGGAGCTGTTTTTT

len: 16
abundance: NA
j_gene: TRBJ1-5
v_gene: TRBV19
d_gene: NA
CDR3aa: CASSIRTPRGNQPQHF
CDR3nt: TGTGCCAGTAGTATTAGGACTCCGAGGGGCAATCAGCCCCAGCATTTT

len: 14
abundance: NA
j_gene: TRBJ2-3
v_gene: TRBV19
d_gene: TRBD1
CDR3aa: CASRSGTGTDTQYF
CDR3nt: TGTGCCAGTAGGTCCGGGACAGGGACAGATACGCAGTATTTT

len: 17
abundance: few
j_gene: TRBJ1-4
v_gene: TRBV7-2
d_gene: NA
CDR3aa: CASSPRDGHGTNEKLFF
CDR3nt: TGTGCCAGCAGCCCAAGAGACGGCCACGGAACTAATGAAAAACTGTTTTTT

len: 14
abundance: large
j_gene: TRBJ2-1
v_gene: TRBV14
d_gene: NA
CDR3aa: CASSQLRFGDEQFF
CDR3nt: TGTGCCAGCAGCCAGCTTAGATTCGGCGATGAGCAGTTCTTC

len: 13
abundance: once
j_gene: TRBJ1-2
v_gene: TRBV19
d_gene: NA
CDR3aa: CASNIGALGGYTF
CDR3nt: TGTGCCAGTAATATCGGGGCCCTCGGCGGCTACACCTTC

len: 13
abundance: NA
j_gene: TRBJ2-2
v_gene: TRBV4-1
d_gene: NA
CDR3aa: CASSQEGSGELFF
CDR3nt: TGCGCCAGCAGCCAAGAAGGGTCCGGGGAGCTGTTTTTT

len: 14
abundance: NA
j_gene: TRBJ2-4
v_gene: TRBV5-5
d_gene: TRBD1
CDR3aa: CASSGRTGQSIQYF
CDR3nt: TGTGCCAGCAGCGGACGGACAGGGCAAAGCATTCAGTACTTC

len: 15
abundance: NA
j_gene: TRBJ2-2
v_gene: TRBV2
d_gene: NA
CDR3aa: CASSGRLANTGELFF
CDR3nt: TGTGCCAGCAGTGGTAGGCTAGCTAACACCGGGGAGCTGTTTTTT

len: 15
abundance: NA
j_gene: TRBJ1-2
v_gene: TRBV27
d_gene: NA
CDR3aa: CASSLSKSGAAGYTF
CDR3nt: TGTGCCAGCAGTTTATCGAAATCCGGGGCGGCTGGCTACACCTTC

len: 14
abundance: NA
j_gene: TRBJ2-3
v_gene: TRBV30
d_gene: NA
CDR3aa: CAWSFLSRTDTQYF
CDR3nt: TGTGCCTGGAGTTTCCTATCCCGCACAGATACGCAGTATTTT

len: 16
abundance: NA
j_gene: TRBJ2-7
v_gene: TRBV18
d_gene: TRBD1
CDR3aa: CASSPLGTGSTHEQYF
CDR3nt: TGTGCCAGCTCACCACTAGGGACAGGGTCTACCCACGAGCAGTACTTC

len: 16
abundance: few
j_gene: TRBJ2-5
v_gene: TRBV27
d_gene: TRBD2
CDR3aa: CASSYTSRGSIKTQYF
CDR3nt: TGTGCCAGCAGTTACACCTCTCGCGGGAGTATAAAGACCCAGTACTTC

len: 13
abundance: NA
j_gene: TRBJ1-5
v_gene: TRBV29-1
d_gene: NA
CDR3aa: CSVGGRGEQPQHF
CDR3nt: TGCAGCGTTGGGGGGAGGGGTGAGCAGCCCCAGCATTTT

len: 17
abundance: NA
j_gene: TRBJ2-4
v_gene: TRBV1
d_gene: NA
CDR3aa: CTSTSICAGNSENIQYF
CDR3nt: TGCACCAGCACCTCTATTTGCGCGGGTAATAGTGAAAACATTCAGTACTTC

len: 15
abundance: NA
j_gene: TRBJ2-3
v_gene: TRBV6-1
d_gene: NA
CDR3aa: CASRAGGGGEDTQYF
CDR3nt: TGTGCCAGCAGGGCTGGAGGGGGTGGGGAAGATACGCAGTATTTT

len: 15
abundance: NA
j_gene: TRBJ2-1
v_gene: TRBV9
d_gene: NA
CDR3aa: CASSPQGSSYNEQFF
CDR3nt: TGTGCCAGCAGCCCCCAAGGGAGCTCCTACAATGAGCAGTTCTTC

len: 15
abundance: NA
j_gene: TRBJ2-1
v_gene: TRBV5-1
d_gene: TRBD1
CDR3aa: CASSSGQGGFNEQFF
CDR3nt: TGCGCCAGCAGCTCGGGACAGGGGGGGTTCAATGAGCAGTTCTTC

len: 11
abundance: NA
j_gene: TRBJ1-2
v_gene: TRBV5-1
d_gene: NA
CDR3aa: CASSLEGGYTF
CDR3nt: TGCGCCAGCAGCTTGGAGGGGGGCTACACCTTC